Listed here is a single T cell receptor beta chain. Produced via immunoSEQ multiplex PCR; TCRdb's table is partial and in-frame only. The sample has about 710,000 clones, 55% to 80% seen once; the top ten hold over 1.5%. The sample is drawn from a study of shared clonotypes between healthy human individuals. The CDR3 is made up of 13 amino acids. Trimming left V 5 bases short and J 4 bases short, with 10 bases between. Germline assignment: CDR1 ENHRY and CDR2 SYGVKD. The sample taken for sequencing was memory CD4+ T cells sorted from blood. As for subset: CD45RA-negative fraction. J is TRBJ2-3 and V is TRBV10-3, with D possibly being TRBD2 (5 bases). The receptor's source is a woman aged 25 to 39 in good health. The chain's CDR3 is CAISWTEADTQYF. The CDR3 bases are TGTGCCATCAGTTGGACTGAAGCAGATACGCAGTATTTT.